This T cell receptor (beta chain) was sequenced during a study of T cells in narcolepsy. As for the study in general: Donors had narcolepsy type 1 or type 2, or were healthy controls.

To note about this clone: Antigen specificity is unknown.

General study findings and limits: Same-patient CSF and blood CD4+ T cell clonotypes included HCRT-specific and TRIB2-specific autoreactive ones. Some memory CD4+ repertoires had no autoreactive clone sequences.

This table comes from immunoSEQ multiplex PCR, and its TCRdb copy is limited to in-frame clones, with some not included. The table has over 30,000 clones, 84% seen once. Germline CDR1 reads SGHNT; CDR2 reads YYREEE (reference sequence). V was clipped by 0 bases and J by 5 bases; unmatched bases: 5. The CDR3 spans 15 residues. The TCR sequence derives from a human donor with narcolepsy. Sequencing was performed on CD45RA- memory CD4+ T cells from PBMCs. V usage is TRBV5-4 and J usage is TRBJ1-2; TRBD1 agrees at 9 bases. CDR3 in DNA: TGTGCCAGCAGCTTGGGTAAAGGACAGGGGTATGGCTACACCTTC. Encoded protein: CASSLGKGQGYGYTF.